This T cell receptor beta chain derives from a study of blood T cell repertoires in COVID-19. Study-level information: Material from acute and convalescent COVID-19 was sourced from the United States, Italy and Spain. PBMCs, B-cell-depleted T cells, or T cells provided the cDNA or gDNA that made up the material.

Germline V gene lookup returns CDR1 SEHNR and CDR2 FQNEAQ (reference sequence). This CDR3 has 13 amino acids. Trimming pared 4 bases from V and 3 bases from J, leaving 7 bases between. In the source study's methods: For nucleated cells, counts were estimated from reference gene primer amplification. Libraries were prepared by immunoSEQ multiplex PCR; TCRdb keeps only in-frame clonotypes and omits some of them. Clonal size and the V and J genes are those of that table, whereas D and trimming came from the DNA. Of about 150,000 clones in the sample, over 85% were seen once. This clone was found a few times.

Sequences were obtained from peripheral blood. The sequence came from a human donor in a cohort sampled during active COVID-19. This chain links TRBV7-9 with TRBJ1-5; D might be TRBD1 (5 bases). CDR3 amino acids: CASSSRVNQPQHF. The CDR3 DNA reads TGTGCCAGCAGCTCCAGGGTCAATCAGCCCCAGCATTTT. Full variable domain (missing parts from reference TRBV7-9 and TRBJ1-5): DTGVSQNPRHKITKRGQNVTFRCDPISEHNRLYWYRQTLGQGPEFLTYFQNEAQLEKSRLLSDRFSAERPKGSFSTLEIQRTEQGDSAMYLCASSSRVNQPQHFGDGTRLSIL.